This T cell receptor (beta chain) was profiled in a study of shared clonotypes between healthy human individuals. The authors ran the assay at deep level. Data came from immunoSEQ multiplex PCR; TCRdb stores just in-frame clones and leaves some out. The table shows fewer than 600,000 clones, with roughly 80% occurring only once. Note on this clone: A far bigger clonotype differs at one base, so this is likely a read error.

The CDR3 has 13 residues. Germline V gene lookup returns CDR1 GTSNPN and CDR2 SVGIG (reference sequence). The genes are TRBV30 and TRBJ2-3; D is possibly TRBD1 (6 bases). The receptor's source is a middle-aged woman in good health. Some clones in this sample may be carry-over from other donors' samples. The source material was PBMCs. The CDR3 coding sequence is TGTGTCTGTTCCCTCAGGGGCAGAGATACGCAGTATTTT. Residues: CVCSLRGRDTQYF.